This record concerns one TCR beta chain sequence. What it recognizes is unknown. This specimen belongs to a study of cytomegalovirus exposure and HLA in healthy donors. Study observations and caveats: There were under 200 TCR beta chains listed as cytomegalovirus-associated.

Primers for the PCR totalled 60 Vbeta and 13 Jbeta. This table comes from immunoSEQ multiplex PCR, and its TCRdb copy is limited to in-frame clones, with some not included. The sample records roughly 130,000 clones, roughly 82% being singletons. The source is a man aged 50 to 59 in good health and CMV-seronegative. The sample consisted of PBMCs.

CDR3 region: CATRLGLAASYNEQFF. The CDR3 DNA is TGTGCCACCAGGCTGGGACTAGCGGCCTCCTACAATGAGCAGTTCTTC. The V and J genes are TRBV15 and TRBJ2-1, with 11 bases identical to TRBD2. Germline V gene data show CDR1 as LNHNV and CDR2 as YYDKDF (reference sequence). The CDR3 totals 16 residues. Trimming cost V 6 bases and J 0 bases; bases outside gene matches: 4.